The clone carrying this T cell receptor beta chain showed up many times. Antigen unknown. These data come from a study of T cells in Graves' hyperthyroidism and ophthalmopathy. For the diagnoses, clinical symptoms, serum thyroxine and TRAb, thyroid ultrasound and orbital computed tomography were used. TCR beta CDR3 regions were amplified from RNA transcripts. The TCR CDR3 was amplified in a first-round RT-PCR using the HTBI primer set. Each CDR3 protein gets one entry after TCRdb re-called the multiplex PCR reads with MiXCR. This sample has roughly 560,000 distinct CDR3 sequences, with roughly 14% found just once. The V and J ends lost 6 bases and 0 bases respectively, with 11 bases between them. The germline CDR1 and CDR2 sequences are DFQATT and SNEGSKA (reference sequence). The CDR3 is 13 amino acids. Overall study findings and caveats: Clonotypes that were expanded in thyroid above 0.001 mostly appeared in blood too.

The chain employs TRBV20-1 and TRBJ1-2; D gene ambiguous. What was sequenced was blood. This clonotype was obtained from a middle-aged woman with Graves' ophthalmopathy. The CDR3 sequence is CSAGRAANYGYTF. CDR3 bases: TGCAGTGCCGGGCGGGCAGCTAACTATGGCTACACCTTC.